Described below is a single T cell receptor (beta chain) sequence and its context. Its antigen is currently unknown. Germline CDR1 is LGHNA and CDR2 is YSLEER. CDR3 length: 13 amino acids. V was clipped by 1 base and J by 4 bases, with 5 bases between them. This entry is derived from a study of early T cells in non-severe SARS-CoV-2 infection. Tagging with unique molecular identifiers was applied to individual cDNA molecules. TCRdb reprocessed the 5' RACE reads via MiXCR and lists one record per CDR3 protein. The data show tens of thousands of distinct CDR3 sequences, 5% to 6.5% seen once. Whole-study findings and limits: Reliance on VDJdb matching favored anti-spike CD8 responses; private and CD4 specificities were missed.

Sequenced material: whole blood. The sequence came from an adult who was a healthcare worker with PCR-confirmed SARS-CoV-2 infection or an uninfected control (not recorded which). The chain links TRBV4-3 to TRBJ1-3; D ambiguous. DNA of the CDR3: TGCGCCAGCAGCCAAGTTTACGGAAACACCATATATTTT. Translation: CASSQVYGNTIYF.